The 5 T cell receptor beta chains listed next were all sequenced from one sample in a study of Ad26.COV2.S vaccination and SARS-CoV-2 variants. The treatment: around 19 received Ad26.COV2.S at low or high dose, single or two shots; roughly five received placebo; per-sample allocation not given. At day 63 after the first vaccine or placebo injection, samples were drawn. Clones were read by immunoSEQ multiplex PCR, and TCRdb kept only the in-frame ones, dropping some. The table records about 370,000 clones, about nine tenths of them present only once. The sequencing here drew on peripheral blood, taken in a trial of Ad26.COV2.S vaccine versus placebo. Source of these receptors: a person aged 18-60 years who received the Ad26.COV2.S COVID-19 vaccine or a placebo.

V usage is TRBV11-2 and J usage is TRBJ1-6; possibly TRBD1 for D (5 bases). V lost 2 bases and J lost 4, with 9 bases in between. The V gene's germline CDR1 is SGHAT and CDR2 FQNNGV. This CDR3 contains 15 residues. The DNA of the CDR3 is TGTGCCAGCAGCTTATCCGGGACTTATAATTCACCCCTCCACTTT. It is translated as CASSLSGTYNSPLHF.

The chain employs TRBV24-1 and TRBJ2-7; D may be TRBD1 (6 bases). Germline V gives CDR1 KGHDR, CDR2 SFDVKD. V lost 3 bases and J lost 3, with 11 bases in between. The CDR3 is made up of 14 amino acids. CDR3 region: CATSDTGQSYEQYF. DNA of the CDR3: TGTGCCACCAGTGATACTGGACAGAGCTACGAGCAGTACTTC.

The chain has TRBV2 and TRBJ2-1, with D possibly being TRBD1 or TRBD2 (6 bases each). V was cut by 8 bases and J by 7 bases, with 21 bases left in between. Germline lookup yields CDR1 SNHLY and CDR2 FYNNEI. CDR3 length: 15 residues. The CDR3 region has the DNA TGTGCCAGCGGCAGCGGGCAGGGGTTGAGGAATGAGCAGTTCTTC. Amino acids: CASGSGQGLRNEQFF.

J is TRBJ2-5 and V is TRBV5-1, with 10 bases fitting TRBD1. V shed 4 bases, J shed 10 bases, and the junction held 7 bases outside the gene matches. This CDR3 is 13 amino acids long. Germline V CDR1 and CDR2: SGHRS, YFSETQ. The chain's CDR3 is CASSPDRTGGQYF. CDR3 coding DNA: TGCGCCAGCAGCCCGGACAGGACAGGGGGCCAGTACTTC.

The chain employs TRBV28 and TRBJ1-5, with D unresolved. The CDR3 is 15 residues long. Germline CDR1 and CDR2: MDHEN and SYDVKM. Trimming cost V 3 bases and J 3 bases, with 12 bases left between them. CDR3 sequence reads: CASSLGSINNQPQHF. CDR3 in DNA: TGTGCCAGCAGTTTGGGAAGCATTAACAATCAGCCCCAGCATTTT.